The TCR beta chain described here comes from a study of CD8 T cells in ankylosing spondylitis. Study results and caveats: Within matched ankylosing spondylitis synovial fluid, disease-linked clones were reportedly significantly enriched. Eight or nine highly homologous variants made up a TCR beta motif that seemed to typify ankylosing spondylitis blood. Disease-linked clones were CD8+ and relatively rare in peripheral blood.

Quantitative 5'-RACE with molecular barcodes produced the TCR beta libraries. TCRdb reprocessed the 5' RACE reads with MiXCR, giving one entry per CDR3 protein. The table lists around 140,000 distinct CDR3 sequences, roughly 11% of them singletons. V was clipped by 4 bases and J by 1 base; unmatched bases: 3. The CDR3 runs to 15 residues. Germline V CDR1 and CDR2: SNHLY, FYNNEI. The sample holds many counts of this clonotype. Its specificity is unknown. V usage is TRBV2 and J usage is TRBJ2-2; 7 nucleotides line up with TRBD2. Sequencing used blood, either unsorted or a sorted T cell fraction (not recorded which). The clonotype comes from a female donor with ankylosing spondylitis or in good health (not recorded which). The CDR3 sequence is CASSGVAGNTGELFF. DNA of the CDR3: TGTGCCAGCAGTGGGGTAGCGGGGAACACCGGGGAGCTGTTTTTT.